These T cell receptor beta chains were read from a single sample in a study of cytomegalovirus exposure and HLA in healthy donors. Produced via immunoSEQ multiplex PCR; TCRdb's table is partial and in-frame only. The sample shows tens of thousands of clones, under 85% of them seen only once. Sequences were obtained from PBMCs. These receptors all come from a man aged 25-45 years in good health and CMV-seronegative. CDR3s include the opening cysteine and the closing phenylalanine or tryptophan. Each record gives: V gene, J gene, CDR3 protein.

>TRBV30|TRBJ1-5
CAWRGGTGGNQPQHF
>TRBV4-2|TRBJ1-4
CASSQDYLGTGGGPNEKLFF
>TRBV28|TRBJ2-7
CASSLVSDRTYEQYF
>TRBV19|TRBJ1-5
CASSMGLQPQHF
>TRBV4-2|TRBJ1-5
CASSQDGTPSNQPQHF
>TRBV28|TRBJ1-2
CATSTGIIGYTF
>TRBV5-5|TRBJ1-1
CASSFGIPNTEAFF
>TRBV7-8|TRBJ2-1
CASSLGRHEQFF
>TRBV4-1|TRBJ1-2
CASSQGPGGSYGYTF
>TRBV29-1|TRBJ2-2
CSAGGTRNTGELFF
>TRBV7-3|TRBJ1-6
CASSKPGQGNSPLHF
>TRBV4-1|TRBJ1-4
CASSHNRGDGEKLFF
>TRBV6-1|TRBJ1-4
CASSSGGPNEKLFF
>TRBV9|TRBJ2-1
CASSVVFGSVVEQFF
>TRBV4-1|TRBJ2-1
CASSQERDSSYNEQFF